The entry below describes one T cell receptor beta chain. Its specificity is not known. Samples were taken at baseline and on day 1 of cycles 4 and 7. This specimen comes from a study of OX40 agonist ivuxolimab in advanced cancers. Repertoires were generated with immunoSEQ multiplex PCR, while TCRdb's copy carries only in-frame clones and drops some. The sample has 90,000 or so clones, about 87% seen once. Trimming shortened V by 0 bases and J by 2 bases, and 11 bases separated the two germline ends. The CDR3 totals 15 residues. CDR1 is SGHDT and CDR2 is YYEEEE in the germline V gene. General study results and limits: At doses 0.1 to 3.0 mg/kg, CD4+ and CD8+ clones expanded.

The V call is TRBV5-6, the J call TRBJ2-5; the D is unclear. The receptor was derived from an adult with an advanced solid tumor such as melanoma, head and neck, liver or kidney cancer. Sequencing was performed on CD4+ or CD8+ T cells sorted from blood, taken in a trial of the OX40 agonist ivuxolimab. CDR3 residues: CASSLELRNQETQYF. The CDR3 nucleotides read TGTGCCAGCAGCTTGGAGTTGAGGAATCAAGAGACCCAGTACTTC.